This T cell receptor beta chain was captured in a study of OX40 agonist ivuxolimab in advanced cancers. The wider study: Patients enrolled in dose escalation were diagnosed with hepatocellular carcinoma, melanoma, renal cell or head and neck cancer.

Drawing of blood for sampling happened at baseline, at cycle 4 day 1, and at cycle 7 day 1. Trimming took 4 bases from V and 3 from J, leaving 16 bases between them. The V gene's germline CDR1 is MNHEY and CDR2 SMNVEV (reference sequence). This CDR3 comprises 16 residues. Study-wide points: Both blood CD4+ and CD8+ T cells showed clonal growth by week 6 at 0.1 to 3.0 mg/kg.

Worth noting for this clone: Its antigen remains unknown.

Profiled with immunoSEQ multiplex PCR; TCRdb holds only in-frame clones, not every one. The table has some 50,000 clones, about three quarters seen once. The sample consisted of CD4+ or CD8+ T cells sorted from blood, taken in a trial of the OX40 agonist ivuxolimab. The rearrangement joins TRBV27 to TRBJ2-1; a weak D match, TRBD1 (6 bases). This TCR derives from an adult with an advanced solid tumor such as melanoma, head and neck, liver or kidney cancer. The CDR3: CASSSYGTKIYNEQFF. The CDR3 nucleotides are TGTGCCAGCAGTTCCTACGGGACAAAGATCTACAATGAGCAGTTCTTC.